Each of the 22 T cell receptor beta chains below was sequenced from the same sample in a study of blood T cell repertoires in COVID-19. The table came from immunoSEQ multiplex PCR; TCRdb's copy has only in-frame clones and leaves some out. The table shows 95,000 to 150,000 clones, with roughly 79% occurring only once. Sequences were obtained from peripheral blood. The receptors were sampled from a human donor in a cohort sampled during active COVID-19.

V usage is TRBV3-1 (or the pseudogene TRBV3-2) and J usage is TRBJ2-7; 8 nucleotides line up with TRBD1. Per germline, CDR1 LGHDT and CDR2 YNNKEL (reference sequence). This CDR3 region has 15 residues. V trimming: 4 bases; J trimming: 5 bases; junction bases outside the gene matches: 10. The CDR3, as DNA: TGTGCCAGCAGCCGATACGGACAGGGAGGTCACGAGCAGTACTTC. Its translation is CASSRYGQGGHEQYF.

DNA of the CDR3: TGCGCCAGCAGCCCCGTACTAGCGCCACAAGAGACCCAGTACTTC. It codes for CASSPVLAPQETQYF. This chain connects TRBV4-1 to TRBJ2-5; 7 bases match TRBD2. Trimming took 4 bases from V and 2 from J; bases not matched to a gene: 7. Germline CDR1 reads MGHRA; CDR2 reads YSYEKL. This CDR3 region has 15 residues.

This rearrangement joins TRBV30 to TRBJ1-2, with 7 bases lining up with TRBD1. Germline V gives CDR1 GTSNPN, CDR2 SVGIG (reference sequence). The CDR3 length is 15 residues. The junction had 14 bases not matched to a gene; V was cut back by 3 bases and J by 7 bases. CDR3 sequence: CAWRNWIQGIRGYTF. CDR3 DNA: TGTGCCTGGAGAAACTGGATACAGGGGATACGTGGCTACACCTTC.

This clone was seen a single time. The chain joins TRBV6-6 to TRBJ2-3, with D possibly TRBD2 on 5 matching bases. The germline V gene has CDR1 MNHNY and CDR2 SVGAGI (reference sequence). The CDR3 spans 18 residues. V lost 5 bases, J lost 0 bases, and 21 bases lay in between. The CDR3 sequence: CASSPRGGGVSSTDTQYF. CDR3 bases: TGTGCCAGCAGTCCTCGCGGAGGTGGGGTATCTAGCACAGATACGCAGTATTTT.

This chain joins TRBV9 and TRBJ1-4; TRBD1 is a possible D gene (6 bases). This CDR3 comprises 14 residues. The germline CDR1 and CDR2 sequences are SGDLS and YYNGEE. Trimming took off 3 bases at V and 5 bases at J, with 11 bases between the two ends. CDR3 nucleotide sequence: TGTGCCAGCAGCGGAACAGGGTTCAATGAAAAACTGTTTTTT. It yields the protein CASSGTGFNEKLFF.

The rearrangement joins TRBV27 to TRBJ1-4, with 8 bases matching TRBD1. Germline CDR1 reads MNHEY; CDR2 reads SMNVEV (reference sequence). Trimming cost V 3 bases and J 8 bases; bases outside gene matches: 2. This CDR3 is 13 amino acids long. CDR3 region: CASSFRDREKLFF. The CDR3 nucleotides are TGTGCCAGCAGTTTCAGGGACAGGGAAAAACTGTTTTTT.

The rearrangement uses TRBV28 and TRBJ1-2; D is uncertain. V was clipped by 1 base and J by 2 bases, with 8 bases between them. The CDR3 is 14 residues long. The germline V gene encodes CDR1 MDHEN and CDR2 SYDVKM. The CDR3 protein is CASSLLTPNYGYTF. CDR3 nucleotides: TGTGCCAGCAGTTTATTAACACCCAACTATGGCTACACCTTC.

There are a few counts of this clone. The V call is TRBV6-1, the J call TRBJ1-5; no firm D call. This CDR3 spans 17 amino acids. The germline V and J ends were trimmed by 2 bases and 1 base, with 15 bases remaining between them. Germline CDR1 reads MNHNS; CDR2 reads SASEGT. CDR3 DNA sequence: TGTGCCAGCAGTGAAAAAATCGGGATTCTGAGCAATCAGCCCCAGCATTTT. Its translation is CASSEKIGILSNQPQHF.

This clone was seen a single time. The chain uses TRBV7-8 and TRBJ2-7, with 8 bases matching TRBD2. The CDR3 is 15 residues long. Germline V gene data show CDR1 as SGHVS and CDR2 as FQNEAQ. Unmatched junction bases numbered 11, after V lost 7 bases and J lost 3 bases. This chain's CDR3 is CASTQGSGGGYEQYF. In DNA form, the CDR3 reads TGTGCCAGCACCCAAGGGAGCGGGGGTGGCTACGAGCAGTACTTC.

This chain links TRBV14 with TRBJ1-2; D gene uncertain. CDR1 is SGHDN, CDR2 FVKESK, per germline. The CDR3 covers 13 residues. Between the trimmed V and J ends, which lost 1 base and 2 bases, there was a span of 5 bases. CDR3 loop: CASSQAVNYGYTF. The CDR3 DNA is TGTGCCAGCAGCCAAGCCGTGAACTATGGCTACACCTTC.

The V gene is TRBV10-3, the J gene TRBJ1-6; D is perhaps TRBD1 (5 bases). V shed 0 bases and J shed 10 bases, with 13 bases lying between them. Germline loops: CDR1 ENHRY, CDR2 SYGVKD. CDR3 size: 15 residues. CDR3: CAISESMTVKSPLHF. The DNA for the CDR3 is TGTGCCATCAGTGAGTCTATGACAGTCAAATCACCCCTCCACTTT.

The CDR3: CASTSGFQETQYF. In DNA form, the CDR3 reads TGTGCCAGCACAAGCGGGTTCCAAGAGACCCAGTACTTC. The chain joins TRBV18 to TRBJ2-5; a weak D match, TRBD2 (6 bases). V dropped 8 bases and J dropped 1 base, with 11 bases sitting between them. The V gene's germline CDR1 is KGHSH and CDR2 LQKENI. The CDR3 totals 13 residues. Drawing the rest from reference TRBV18 and TRBJ2-5, the complete variable domain is NAGVMQNPRHLVRRRGQEARLRCSPMKGHSHVYWYRQLPEEGLKFMVYLQKENIIDESGMPKERFSAEFPKEGPSILRIQQVVRGDSAAYFCASTSGFQETQYFGPGTRLLVL.

The chain has TRBV12-3 or TRBV12-4 and TRBJ1-5; D might be TRBD1 (5 bases). CDR3 length: 12 amino acids. V lost 5 bases and J 7 bases, leaving 9 bases between the germline ends. Here the CDR3 reads CASSTQGQPQHF. CDR3 nucleotide sequence: TGTGCCAGCAGTACCCAGGGCCAGCCCCAGCATTTT.

This chain links TRBV4-1 with TRBJ2-3, with TRBD2 identical over 8 bases. The CDR3 has 18 residues. Germline V gene sequence: CDR1 MGHRA, CDR2 YSYEKL. With 4 bases clipped from V and 0 bases from J, the junction kept 12 bases outside the gene matches. CDR3 loop: CASSLQGGLAGSTDTQYF. CDR3 coding DNA: TGCGCCAGCAGCCTGCAGGGTGGGTTAGCGGGGAGCACAGATACGCAGTATTTT.

The chain uses TRBV18 and TRBJ1-1; TRBD1 is a possible D gene (6 bases). The CDR3 sequence is 15 residues long. Trimming pared 3 bases from V and 1 base from J, leaving 12 bases between. From germline, CDR1 is KGHSH and CDR2 LQKENI. CDR3 nucleotide sequence: TGTGCCAGCTCACCGGAGAGGGGGAAGAACACTGAAGCTTTCTTT. It translates to CASSPERGKNTEAFF.

In this sample, this clone turned up once. V and J are TRBV7-8 and TRBJ2-1; the D gene is possibly TRBD2 (5 bases). The CDR3 has 15 residues. Germline lookup yields CDR1 SGHVS and CDR2 FQNEAQ. With 5 bases removed from V and 7 bases from J, the gap between germline ends came to 18 bases. The CDR3 DNA sequence: TGTGCCAGCAGCCAACGTCAGACTCGAGGGAATGAGCAGTTCTTC. Protein: CASSQRQTRGNEQFF. Full variable domain (missing parts from reference TRBV7-8 and TRBJ2-1): GAGVSQSPRYKVAKRGQDVALRCDPISGHVSLFWYQQALGQGPEFLTYFQNEAQLDKSGLPSDRFFAERPEGSVSTLKIQRTQQEDSAVYLCASSQRQTRGNEQFFGPGTRLTVL.

This chain links TRBV7-9 with TRBJ2-3; D is possibly TRBD2 (6 bases). Germline V CDR1 and CDR2: SEHNR, FQNEAQ (reference sequence). This CDR3 contains 12 residues. DNA for the CDR3: TGTTGGTGGGGGACTAGCACAGATACGCAGTATTTT. Translated, it gives CWWGTSTDTQYF.

The chain joins TRBV5-1 to TRBJ2-1; 13 nucleotides align to TRBD2. The CDR3 consists of 14 residues. In germline, CDR1 is SGHRS, CDR2 YFSETQ. The V and J ends lost 4 bases and 13 bases, in that order; junction bases with no gene match: 8. CDR3 DNA sequence: TGCGCCAGCAGCGGTAGCGGGACTAGCGGGATTCAGTTCTTC. Translation: CASSGSGTSGIQFF.

The J gene is TRBJ2-7, the V gene TRBV5-1; 7 nucleotides line up with TRBD1. Germline assignment: CDR1 SGHRS and CDR2 YFSETQ. This CDR3 spans 15 amino acids. With V trimmed by 4 bases and J by 0 bases, 7 bases remained unmatched. The CDR3 DNA is TGCGCCAGCAGCAAGAAGGGACAGAGCTCCTACGAGCAGTACTTC. It codes for CASSKKGQSSYEQYF.

The gene calls are TRBV10-3 and TRBJ1-2; 10 positions match TRBD1. V trimming: 10 bases; J trimming: 0 bases; junction bases outside the gene matches: 2. The CDR3 totals 13 residues. CDR1 and CDR2 from the germline V gene are ENHRY and SYGVKD. Written as DNA, the CDR3 is TGTGCCAACGGACAGGGGGCTAACTATGGCTACACCTTC. This encodes CANGQGANYGYTF.

In nucleotides, the CDR3 is TGTGCCACCAGCAGAGCCGGTGAAAAACTGTTTTTT. It specifies CATSRAGEKLFF. This sequence joins TRBV15 and TRBJ1-4; D is unresolved. V was cut by 1 base and J by 7 bases, with 4 bases left in between. CDR3 length: 12 amino acids. Germline CDR1 and CDR2: LNHNV and YYDKDF (reference sequence).

J is TRBJ1-2 and V is TRBV2; 10 nucleotides align to TRBD1. This CDR3 region has 13 residues. The germline V gene has CDR1 SNHLY and CDR2 FYNNEI. V lost 6 bases, J lost 8 bases, and 6 bases stayed unmatched. CDR3 DNA: TGTGCCAGCAGGGTGACAGGGGGCAGGGGCTACACCTTC. This translates into CASRVTGGRGYTF.